These T cell receptor beta chains were read from a single sample in a study of spatial heterogeneity in lung cancer. TCRdb recomputed calls from the 5' RACE reads with MiXCR, one row per CDR3 protein. Here the sample spans around 41,000 distinct CDR3 sequences, around 7.1% being singletons. The material was PBMCs, obtained at surgery. The receptors stem from a female donor with early-stage non-small cell lung cancer. The CDR3 runs from the conserved cysteine through the conserved F or W. The D gene is left open where the match is weak. Clone sizes are given selectively: once, few, many, or a class where the clone is expanded.

>many|TRBV6-5|TRBJ2-7|NA
CASRVRDHEQYF
TGTGCCAGCAGGGTACGGGACCACGAGCAGTACTTC
>few|TRBV6-4|TRBJ2-7|TRBD1
CASTEPTGDEQYF
TGTGCCAGCACCGAACCGACAGGGGACGAGCAGTACTTC
>few|TRBV7-9|TRBJ2-1|TRBD2
CASSLGLAEYNEQFF
TGTGCCAGCAGCTTAGGTCTAGCGGAGTACAATGAGCAGTTCTTC
>many|TRBV6-6|TRBJ1-1|NA
CASSYGGLPEAFF
TGTGCCAGCAGTTACGGGGGGCTCCCTGAAGCTTTCTTT
>few|TRBV6-6|TRBJ1-5|TRBD1
CASRELQGRSNQPQHF
TGTGCCAGCAGGGAACTACAGGGGCGAAGCAATCAGCCCCAGCATTTT
>NA|TRBV12-3/TRBV12-4|TRBJ2-1|TRBD2
CASSLRLLAGVLNEQFF
TGTGCCAGCAGTCTCCGCCTACTAGCGGGGGTTCTGAATGAGCAGTTCTTC
>NA|TRBV11-2|TRBJ1-1|NA
CASSLRLGTEAFF
TGTGCCAGCAGCTTACGGTTGGGCACTGAAGCTTTCTTT
>many|TRBV10-1|TRBJ2-5|TRBD1
CASSLNQGVETQYF
TGCGCCAGCAGCCTAAATCAGGGGGTTGAGACCCAGTACTTC
>many|TRBV14|TRBJ1-3|NA
CASSQVGGNTIYF
TGTGCCAGCAGCCAAGTGGGTGGAAACACCATATATTTT
>many|TRBV29-1|TRBJ1-2|NA
CSARPDNDYGYTF
TGCAGCGCTCGCCCGGACAACGACTATGGCTACACCTTC
>many|TRBV5-6|TRBJ1-6|NA
CASSLTYQLNNSPLHF
TGTGCCAGCAGCTTAACTTACCAGCTTAATAATTCACCCCTCCACTTT
>few|TRBV20-1|TRBJ2-3|NA
CSARAFNAGERDTQYF
TGCAGTGCTAGGGCTTTTAACGCCGGGGAAAGAGATACGCAGTATTTT
>many|TRBV4-3|TRBJ2-7|NA
CASSQAPAPGPYEQYF
TGCGCCAGCAGCCAAGCCCCGGCCCCAGGGCCCTACGAGCAGTACTTC
>few|TRBV7-6|TRBJ2-1|NA
CASSQLDRSDNEQFF
TGTGCCAGCAGCCAGTTAGACAGGTCGGACAATGAGCAGTTCTTC
>few|TRBV7-3|TRBJ2-6|NA
CASSLGANVLTF
TGTGCCAGCAGCCTTGGAGCCAACGTCCTGACTTTC
>many|TRBV5-4|TRBJ2-3|TRBD2
CASSRTSGGALGADTQYF
TGTGCCAGCAGTCGGACTAGCGGGGGGGCCTTGGGTGCAGATACGCAGTATTTT
>few|TRBV5-1|TRBJ1-1|TRBD1
CASTQGTGGSTEAFF
TGCGCCAGCACCCAAGGGACAGGGGGCTCTACTGAAGCTTTCTTT
>many|TRBV20-1|TRBJ2-3|NA
CSARDDWVVAADTQYF
TGCAGTGCTAGAGATGATTGGGTAGTAGCGGCAGATACGCAGTATTTT
>few|TRBV29-1|TRBJ2-3|NA
CSSCIFPDTDTQYF
TGCAGCTCCTGTATATTCCCCGACACAGATACGCAGTATTTT